A single T cell receptor (beta chain) is shown here with its context. What it recognizes is unknown. These data come from a study of regulatory T cells in long-lasting Graves disease. This CDR3 comprises 17 residues. Trimming took 5 bases from V and 3 from J, leaving 20 bases between them. Germline lookup yields CDR1 SGDLS and CDR2 YYNGEE. Findings of the study overall: The study examined only peripheral blood, not thyroid tissue. Compared with new cases, persistent Graves' patients showed reduced TCR diversity.

The authors built TCR beta libraries using iRepertoire HTBI primers and Arm-PCR of CDR3 regions. TCRdb re-derived calls from the multiplex PCR reads in MiXCR, one entry per CDR3 protein. The repertoire has about 340,000 distinct CDR3 sequences, roughly a fifth of them found once; the top ten carry 29%. Time point meaning: persistent/refractory GD, antithyroid drugs over 5 years with positive TRAb. Following extraction of RNA from PBMCs, that RNA was used to make the TCR library. EDTA tubes held roughly 9.9 milliliters of peripheral blood from each patient. V and J are TRBV9 and TRBJ2-2, with a weak D call TRBD2 (5 bases). Material: peripheral blood mononuclear cells (PBMCs), obtained when the disease was refractory, from a patient treated with antithyroid drugs. The receptor was isolated from a female donor with Graves disease. The CDR3: CASSSLLGKADTGELFF. CDR3 DNA: TGTGCCAGCAGTTCACTACTAGGAAAGGCGGACACCGGGGAGCTGTTTTTT. Full variable domain (missing parts from reference TRBV9 and TRBJ2-2): DSGVTQTPKHLITATGQRVTLRCSPRSGDLSVYWYQQSLDQGLQFLIQYYNGEERAKGNILERFSAQQFPDLHSELNLSSLELGDSALYFCASSSLLGKADTGELFFGEGSRLTVL.